What follows are 17 T cell receptor beta chains derived from one specimen sequenced in a study of T cells in Graves' hyperthyroidism and ophthalmopathy. Regions amplified from RNA transcripts were the TCR beta CDR3 regions. HTBI primers were employed in a first-round RT-PCR of the TCR CDR3. Each CDR3 protein gets one entry after TCRdb re-called the multiplex PCR reads with MiXCR. The sample contains hundreds of thousands of distinct CDR3 sequences, over 15% of which appear only once. The sequenced sample was blood. Receptors originate from a woman between 18 and 29 years old with Graves' ophthalmopathy.

This clonotype was counted ten times or more. This rearrangement joins TRBV27 to TRBJ2-7, with D possibly matching TRBD2 (6 bases). V lost 1 base to trimming and J lost 2 bases, with 15 bases between them. The CDR3 runs to 16 residues. CDR1 is MNHEY, CDR2 SMNVEV, per germline (reference sequence). The CDR3 protein is CASSLLIAAPTYEQYF. CDR3 DNA: TGTGCCAGCAGTTTATTGATAGCGGCCCCGACCTACGAGCAGTACTTC.

This clonotype was recorded at least ten times. V and J are TRBV20-1 and TRBJ2-7; D ambiguous. The CDR3 totals 13 residues. Per germline, CDR1 DFQATT and CDR2 SNEGSKA (reference sequence). V lost 2 bases and J lost 5, with 13 bases in between. CDR3 loop: CSARLMVYHEQYF. The CDR3 bases are TGCAGTGCTAGACTTATGGTTTATCACGAGCAGTACTTC.

This clonotype was detected many times. The V and J genes are TRBV9 and TRBJ1-3, with D maybe TRBD1 (6 bases). Per the germline V gene, CDR1 is SGDLS and CDR2 is YYNGEE. The length of the CDR3 is 15 residues. The V end was cut by 4 bases, the J end by 0 bases, with 11 bases between. CDR3 in amino acids: CASSKDRSSGNTIYF. CDR3 in DNA: TGTGCCAGCAGCAAAGACAGGAGCTCTGGAAACACCATATATTTT.

This clonotype was counted at least ten times. This chain links TRBV5-4 with TRBJ2-7, with D possibly matching TRBD2 (6 bases). The CDR3 consists of 16 residues. V was cut by 0 bases and J by 0 bases, with 13 bases left in between. The germline V gene has CDR1 SGHNT and CDR2 YYREEE (reference sequence). The CDR3 loop is CASSLGRDVNSYEQYF. DNA for the CDR3: TGTGCCAGCAGCTTGGGGAGGGACGTAAACTCCTACGAGCAGTACTTC.

This clonotype was seen ten or more times. CDR3 loop: CSARVAYPNTGELFF. CDR3 DNA: TGCAGTGCTAGAGTTGCCTACCCAAACACCGGGGAGCTGTTTTTT. The J gene is TRBJ2-2, the V gene TRBV20-1; D is unresolved. The CDR3 length is 15 residues. Germline V lookup: CDR1 DFQATT, CDR2 SNEGSKA (reference sequence). The V and J ends lost 1 base and 2 bases respectively, with 11 bases between them.

At least ten counts were recorded for this clonotype. The rearrangement joins TRBV2 to TRBJ2-5; no definite D call. CDR1 is SNHLY and CDR2 is FYNNEI in the germline V gene. CDR3 size: 14 residues. V was clipped by 6 bases and J by 0 bases, with 11 bases between them. CDR3 in amino acids: CASSMKTYQETQYF. The CDR3 coding sequence is TGTGCCAGCAGCATGAAGACATACCAAGAGACCCAGTACTTC.

This clonotype was seen only a few times. The chain couples TRBV7-2 to TRBJ1-1; perhaps TRBD1 as D (5 bases). Germline lookup yields CDR1 SGHTA and CDR2 FQGNSA. Trimming removed 7 bases at V and 6 bases at J, with 12 bases between. The CDR3 consists of 12 residues. The DNA for the CDR3 is TGTGCCAGCAATTGGAGGGGCCCTGAAGCTTTCTTT. Protein product: CASNWRGPEAFF.

The rearrangement links TRBV19 to TRBJ1-1, with D maybe TRBD1 (6 bases). With 8 bases removed from V and 10 bases from J, the gap between germline ends came to 17 bases. The CDR3 covers 12 residues. The germline CDR1 and CDR2 sequences are LNHDA and SQIVND (reference sequence). CDR3 sequence reads: CASGSKQGRAFF. The CDR3 region has the DNA TGTGCCAGTGGTTCCAAACAGGGAAGAGCTTTCTTT.

This clonotype was seen repeatedly, ten times or more. V and J are TRBV7-2 and TRBJ1-4; 8 bases map to TRBD1. V lost 5 bases to trimming and J lost 8 bases; unmatched junction nucleotides: 4. This CDR3 comprises 13 residues. The germline gives CDR1 SGHTA, CDR2 FQGNSA. The CDR3: CASSRTGYEKLFF. CDR3 DNA sequence: TGTGCCAGCAGCCGGACAGGGTACGAAAAACTGTTTTTT. Full variable domain (missing parts from reference TRBV7-2 and TRBJ1-4): GAGVSQSPSNKVTEKGKDVELRCDPISGHTALYWYRQSLGQGLEFLIYFQGNSAPDKSGLPSDRFSAERTGGSVSTLTIQRTQQEDSAVYLCASSRTGYEKLFFGSGTQLSVL.

This clonotype was seen only a few times. This chain uses TRBV9 with TRBJ2-5, with D perhaps matching TRBD1 (6 bases). V lost 3 bases and J 0 bases, leaving 9 bases between the germline ends. This CDR3 contains 14 residues. Per germline, CDR1 SGDLS and CDR2 YYNGEE. DNA of the CDR3: TGTGCCAGCAGCGCAGGGGCGCACCAAGAGACCCAGTACTTC. Translation gives CASSAGAHQETQYF.

This clonotype has at least ten counts. The chain employs TRBV24-1 and TRBJ2-1; 14 bases align to TRBD2. The germline V gene has CDR1 KGHDR and CDR2 SFDVKD. Losses at the gene ends were 8 bases for V and 7 bases for J; bases not matched to a gene: 6. CDR3 length: 15 amino acids. CDR3 in amino acids: CATNTGTSGSNEQFF. The CDR3 region has the DNA TGTGCCACCAATACCGGGACTAGCGGGAGTAATGAGCAGTTCTTC.

This clonotype was counted many times. J is TRBJ2-1 and V is TRBV29-1, with TRBD2 matching over 12 bases. This CDR3 contains 14 residues. Germline V gene data show CDR1 as SQVTM and CDR2 as ANQGSEA. J lost 9 bases, V lost 7 bases, and 10 bases had no gene match. CDR3 loop: CSGNGLAGGGEQFF. Here the CDR3 DNA reads TGCAGCGGAAACGGGCTAGCGGGAGGGGGTGAGCAGTTCTTC.

V and J are TRBV10-1 and TRBJ2-3; 13 bases map to TRBD2. V shed 6 bases and J 0 bases; nucleotides not matched to a gene: 6. Per germline, CDR1 WNHNN and CDR2 SYGVQD (reference sequence). The length of the CDR3 is 17 residues. CDR3 sequence reads: CASSARGLAGSTDTQYF. CDR3 in DNA: TGCGCCAGCAGCGCCCGGGGACTAGCGGGGAGCACAGATACGCAGTATTTT.

This clonotype has just a few counts. The J gene is TRBJ2-1, the V gene TRBV4-3; D is perhaps TRBD1 or TRBD2 (5 bases each). The CDR3 sequence is 17 residues long. Trimming pared 0 bases from V and 0 bases from J, leaving 12 bases between. Germline CDR1 is LGHNA and CDR2 is YSLEER. The DNA for the CDR3 is TGCGCCAGCAGCCAAGATAACTGGGGGAGCTCCTACAATGAGCAGTTCTTC. It codes for CASSQDNWGSSYNEQFF.

The chain has TRBV20-1 and TRBJ1-2; 9 nucleotides agree with TRBD1. CDR1 is DFQATT, CDR2 SNEGSKA, per germline (reference sequence). The CDR3 covers 15 residues. The junction had 8 bases not matched to a gene; V was cut back by 2 bases and J by 4 bases. CDR3 residues: CSARPPDRGGYGYTF. The CDR3, as DNA: TGCAGTGCTAGACCGCCGGACAGGGGCGGCTATGGCTACACCTTC.

This clonotype appeared a single time. The genes are TRBV28 and TRBJ2-3; TRBD2 matches 8 bases. The CDR3 has 16 residues. Germline V gene data show CDR1 as MDHEN and CDR2 as SYDVKM. Germline trimming cut 5 bases from V and 6 bases from J; bases unmatched to any gene: 13. CDR3 protein: CASSPLLSGSRDTQYF. The CDR3, as DNA: TGTGCCAGCAGTCCCCTACTAAGCGGGAGCCGGGATACGCAGTATTTT.

This clonotype was picked up many times. The chain recombines TRBV20-1 with TRBJ1-2; the match to TRBD1 covers 9 bases. The germline V gene encodes CDR1 DFQATT and CDR2 SNEGSKA (reference sequence). The CDR3 has 14 residues. With 0 bases clipped from V and 7 bases from J, the junction kept 6 bases outside the gene matches. For the CDR3, the DNA is TGCAGTGCTAGAGATCCCAAGACAGGGGGTGGCTACACCTTC. It translates to CSARDPKTGGGYTF.